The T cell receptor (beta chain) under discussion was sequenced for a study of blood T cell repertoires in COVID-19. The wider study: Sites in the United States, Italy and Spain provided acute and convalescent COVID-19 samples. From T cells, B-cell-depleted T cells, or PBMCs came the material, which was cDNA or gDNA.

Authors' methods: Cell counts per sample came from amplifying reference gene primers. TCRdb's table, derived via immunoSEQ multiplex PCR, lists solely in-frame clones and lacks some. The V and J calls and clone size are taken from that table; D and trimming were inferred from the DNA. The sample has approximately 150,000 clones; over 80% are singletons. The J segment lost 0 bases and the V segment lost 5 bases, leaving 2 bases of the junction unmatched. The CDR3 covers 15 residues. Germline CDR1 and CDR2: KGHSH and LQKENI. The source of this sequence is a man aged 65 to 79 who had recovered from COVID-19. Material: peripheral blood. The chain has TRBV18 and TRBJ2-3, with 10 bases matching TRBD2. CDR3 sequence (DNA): TGTGCCAGCTCATCGACTAGCGGGAGCACAGATACGCAGTATTTT. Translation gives CASSSTSGSTDTQYF.